This T cell receptor beta chain derives from a study of Graves' ophthalmopathy and Graves' hyperthyroidism. The length of the CDR3 is 15 residues. V shed 5 bases, J shed 1 base, and the junction held 2 bases outside the gene matches. RNA served as the template for amplifying TCR beta CDR3 regions. HTBI primers were employed in first-round RT-PCR, then a second-round multiplex PCR followed. Using its own MiXCR run on the multiplex PCR reads, TCRdb lists one record per CDR3 protein. Of over 500,000 distinct CDR3 sequences in the sample, about a fifth were seen once. This clonotype was counted ten times or more.

The material sequenced was peripheral blood. The receptor was isolated from a woman under 30 with stable Graves' hyperthyroidism. Some clones in this sample may be carry-over from other donors' samples. This chain joins TRBV12-3 or TRBV12-4 and TRBJ2-7, with 13 bases fitting TRBD2. CDR3 nucleotides: TGTGCCAGCAGTCAGACTAGCGGGGGGTCCTACGAGCAGTACTTC. Its protein is CASSQTSGGSYEQYF.